This T cell receptor beta chain originates from a study of metastatic and nonmetastatic thyroid tumors. TCRdb recomputed clones from the PCR reads via MiXCR. This table has 10,000 to 13,000 clones, 38% appearing once. V trimming: 3 bases; J trimming: 5 bases; junction bases outside the gene matches: 7. The CDR3 length is 16 residues. Germline CDR1 DFQATT, CDR2 SNEGSKA (reference sequence). All patients reached thyroid surgery having received no treatment beforehand. The sequencing sample was made of tumor tissue. This clonotype was obtained from a female donor with papillary thyroid cancer or a benign thyroid nodule (not recorded which). Some clones in this sample may be carry-over from other donors' samples. This chain joins TRBV20-1 and TRBJ2-2; TRBD2 agrees at 12 bases. The CDR3 DNA sequence: TGCAGTGCTAGCCTAGCGGGGGGGCCCAGGACCGGGGAGCTGTTTTTT. Protein product: CSASLAGGPRTGELFF.